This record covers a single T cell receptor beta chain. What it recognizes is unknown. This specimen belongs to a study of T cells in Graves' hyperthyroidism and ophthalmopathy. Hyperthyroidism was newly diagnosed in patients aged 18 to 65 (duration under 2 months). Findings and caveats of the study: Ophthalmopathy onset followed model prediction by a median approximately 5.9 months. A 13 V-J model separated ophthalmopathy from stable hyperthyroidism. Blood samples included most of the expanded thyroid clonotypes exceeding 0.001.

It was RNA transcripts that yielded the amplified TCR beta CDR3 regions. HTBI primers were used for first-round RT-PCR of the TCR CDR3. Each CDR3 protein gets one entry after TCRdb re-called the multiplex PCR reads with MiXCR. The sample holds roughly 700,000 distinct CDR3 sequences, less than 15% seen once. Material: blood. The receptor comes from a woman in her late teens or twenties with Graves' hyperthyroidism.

The CDR3 DNA is TGTGCCAGCAGTCAGTTTCTGACTAGCGGGGTTTACAATGAGCAGTTCTTC. Protein sequence: CASSQFLTSGVYNEQFF. This rearrangement joins TRBV2 to TRBJ2-1; 11 nucleotides line up with TRBD2. Germline V gene data show CDR1 as SNHLY and CDR2 as FYNNEI. V lost 5 bases, J lost 4 bases, and 10 bases stayed unmatched. The CDR3 runs 17 residues.